This entry concerns a single T cell receptor beta chain. The antigen remains undetermined. Method: immunoSEQ multiplex PCR; TCRdb's copy keeps in-frame clones and lacks some. The sample lists around 100,000 clones; 90% to 95% were seen once. This sample is drawn from a study of T cell responses to AZD1222 COVID-19 vaccine. The study's findings and limits: No day 14 peak samples; only post-peak repertoires were characterized. CD4 TCRs covered the whole spike, strongest at regions 160-218 and 743-854.

The TCR comes from an adult in good health. The material sequenced was peripheral blood, taken on day 0 of AZD1222 vaccination.

CDR3 sequence reads: CASSLGGLGNEQFF. The CDR3 DNA reads as TGTGCCAGCAGCTTAGGAGGGCTTGGCAATGAGCAGTTCTTC. The V call is TRBV7-2, the J call TRBJ2-1; TRBD2 is a possible D gene (5 bases). Between the trimmed V and J ends, which lost 1 base and 6 bases, there was a span of 10 bases. Germline CDR1 and CDR2: SGHTA and FQGNSA. The CDR3 loop spans 14 amino acids.